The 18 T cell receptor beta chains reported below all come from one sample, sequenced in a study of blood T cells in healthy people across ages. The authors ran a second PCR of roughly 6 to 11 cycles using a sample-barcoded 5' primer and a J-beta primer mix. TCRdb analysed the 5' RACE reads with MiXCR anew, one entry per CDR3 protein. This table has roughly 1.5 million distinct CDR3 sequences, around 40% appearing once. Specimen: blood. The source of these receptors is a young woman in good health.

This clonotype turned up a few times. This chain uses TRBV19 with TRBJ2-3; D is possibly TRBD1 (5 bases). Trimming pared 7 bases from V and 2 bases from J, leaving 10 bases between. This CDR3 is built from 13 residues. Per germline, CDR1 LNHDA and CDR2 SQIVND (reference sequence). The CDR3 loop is CASTGWNTDTQYF. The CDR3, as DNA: TGTGCCAGTACAGGGTGGAACACAGATACGCAGTATTTT. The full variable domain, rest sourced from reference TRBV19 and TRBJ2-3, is DGGITQSPKYLFRKEGQNVTLSCEQNLNHDAMYWYRQDPGQGLRLIYYSQIVNDFQKGDIAEGYSVSREKKESFPLTVTSAQKNPTAFYLCASTGWNTDTQYFGPGTRLTVL.

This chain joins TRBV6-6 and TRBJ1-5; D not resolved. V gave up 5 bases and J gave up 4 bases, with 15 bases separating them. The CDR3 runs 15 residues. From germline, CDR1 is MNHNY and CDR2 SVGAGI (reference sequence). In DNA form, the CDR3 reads TGTGCCAGCAGTACGCCGGGGAGGGCGAATCAGCCCCAGCATTTT. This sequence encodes CASSTPGRANQPQHF.

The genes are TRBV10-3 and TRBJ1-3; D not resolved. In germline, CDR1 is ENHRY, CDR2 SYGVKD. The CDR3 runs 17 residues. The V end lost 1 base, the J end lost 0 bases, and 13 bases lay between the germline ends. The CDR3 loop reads CAISEWQGWYSGNTIYF. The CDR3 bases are TGTGCCATCAGTGAGTGGCAAGGCTGGTACTCTGGAAACACCATATATTTT.

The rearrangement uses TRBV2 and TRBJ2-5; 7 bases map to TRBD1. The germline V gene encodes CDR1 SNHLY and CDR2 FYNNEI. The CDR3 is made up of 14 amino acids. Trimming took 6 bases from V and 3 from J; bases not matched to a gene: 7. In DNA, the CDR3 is TGTGCCAGCAGGGCCGGGACAGCGAAAGAGACCCAGTACTTC. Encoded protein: CASRAGTAKETQYF. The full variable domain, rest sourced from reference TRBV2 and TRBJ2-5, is EPEVTQTPSHQVTQMGQEVILRCVPISNHLYFYWYRQILGQKVEFLVSFYNNEISEKSEIFDDQFSVERPDGSNFTLKIRSTKLEDSAMYFCASRAGTAKETQYFGPGTRLLVL.

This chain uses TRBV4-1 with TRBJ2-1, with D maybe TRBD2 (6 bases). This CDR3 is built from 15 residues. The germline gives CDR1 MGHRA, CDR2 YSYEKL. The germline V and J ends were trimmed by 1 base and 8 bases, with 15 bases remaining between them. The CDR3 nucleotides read TGCGCCAGCAGCCAAGCCGGGAGCGAGGTCCATGAGCAGTTCTTC. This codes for CASSQAGSEVHEQFF.

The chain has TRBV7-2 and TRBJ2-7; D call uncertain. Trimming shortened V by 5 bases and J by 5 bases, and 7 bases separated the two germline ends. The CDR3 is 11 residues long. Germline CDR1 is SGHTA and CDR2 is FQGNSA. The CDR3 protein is CASSPTNEQYF. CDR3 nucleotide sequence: TGTGCCAGCAGCCCAACTAACGAGCAGTACTTC.

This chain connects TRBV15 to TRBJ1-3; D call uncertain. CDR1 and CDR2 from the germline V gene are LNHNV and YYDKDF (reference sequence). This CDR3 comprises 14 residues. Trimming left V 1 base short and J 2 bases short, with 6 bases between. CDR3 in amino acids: CATSRASPGNTIYF. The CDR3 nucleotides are TGTGCCACCAGCAGAGCGTCCCCTGGAAACACCATATATTTT.

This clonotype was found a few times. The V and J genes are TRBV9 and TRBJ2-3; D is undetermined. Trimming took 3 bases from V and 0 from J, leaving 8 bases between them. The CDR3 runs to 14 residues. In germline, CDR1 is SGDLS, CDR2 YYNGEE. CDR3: CASSGPDSTDTQYF. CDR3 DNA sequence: TGTGCCAGCAGCGGCCCCGACAGCACAGATACGCAGTATTTT.

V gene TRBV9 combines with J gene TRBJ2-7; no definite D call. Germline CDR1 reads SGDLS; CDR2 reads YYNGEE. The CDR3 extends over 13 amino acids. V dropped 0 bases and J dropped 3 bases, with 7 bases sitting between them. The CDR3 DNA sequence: TGTGCCAGCAGCGTAGGGCATAGCTACGAGCAGTACTTC. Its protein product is CASSVGHSYEQYF.

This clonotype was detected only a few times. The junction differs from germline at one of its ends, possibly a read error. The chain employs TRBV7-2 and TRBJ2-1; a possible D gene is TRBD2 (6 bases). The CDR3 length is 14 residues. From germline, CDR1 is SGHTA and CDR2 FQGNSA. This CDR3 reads CASSLRDSHNEQFF. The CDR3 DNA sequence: TGTGCCAGCAGCTTAAGGGACTCCCACAATGAGCAGTTCTTC.

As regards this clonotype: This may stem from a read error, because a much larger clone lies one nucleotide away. CDR3 DNA sequence: TGTGCCACCAGTGATCCTAGCGGGAGTCGACATGAGCGGTTCTTC. Protein: CATSDPSGSRHERFF. The genes are TRBV24-1 and TRBJ2-1; 10 positions agree with TRBD2. Germline CDR1 KGHDR, CDR2 SFDVKD. There are 15 residues in the CDR3.

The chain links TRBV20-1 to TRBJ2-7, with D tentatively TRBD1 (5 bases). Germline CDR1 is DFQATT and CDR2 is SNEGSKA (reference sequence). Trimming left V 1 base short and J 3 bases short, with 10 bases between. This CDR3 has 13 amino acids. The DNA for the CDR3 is TGCAGTGCTAGAGCAGGGTGGGGCTACGAGCAGTACTTC. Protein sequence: CSARAGWGYEQYF.

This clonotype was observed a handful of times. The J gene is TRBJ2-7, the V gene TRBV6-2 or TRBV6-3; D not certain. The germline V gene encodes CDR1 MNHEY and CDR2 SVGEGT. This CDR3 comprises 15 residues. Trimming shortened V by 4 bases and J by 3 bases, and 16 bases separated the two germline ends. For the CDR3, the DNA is TGTGCCAGCAGTTGGAGTGGGCAAGCCCTCTACGAGCAGTACTTC. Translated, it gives CASSWSGQALYEQYF.

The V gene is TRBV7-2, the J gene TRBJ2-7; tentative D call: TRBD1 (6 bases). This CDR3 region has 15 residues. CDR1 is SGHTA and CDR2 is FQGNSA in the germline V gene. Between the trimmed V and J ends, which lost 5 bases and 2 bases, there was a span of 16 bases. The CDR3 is CASSHFLDRPYEQYF. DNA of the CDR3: TGTGCCAGCAGCCATTTCCTGGACAGACCCTACGAGCAGTACTTC.

In DNA form, the CDR3 reads TGTGCCAGCAGTTCCGTAGCGGGAGATAGCACAGATACGCAGTATTTT. It specifies CASSSVAGDSTDTQYF. The gene calls are TRBV27 and TRBJ2-3; 9 bases fit TRBD2. The CDR3 is 16 residues long. CDR1 MNHEY and CDR2 SMNVEV come from the germline V gene (reference sequence). V shed 4 bases, J shed 0 bases, and the junction held 5 bases outside the gene matches.

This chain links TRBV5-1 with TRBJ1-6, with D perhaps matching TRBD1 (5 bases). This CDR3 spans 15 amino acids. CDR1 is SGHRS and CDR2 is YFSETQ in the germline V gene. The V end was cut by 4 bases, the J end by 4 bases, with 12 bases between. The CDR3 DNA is TGCGCCAGCAGCACCGGGGCACAGTATAATTCACCCCTCCACTTT. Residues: CASSTGAQYNSPLHF.

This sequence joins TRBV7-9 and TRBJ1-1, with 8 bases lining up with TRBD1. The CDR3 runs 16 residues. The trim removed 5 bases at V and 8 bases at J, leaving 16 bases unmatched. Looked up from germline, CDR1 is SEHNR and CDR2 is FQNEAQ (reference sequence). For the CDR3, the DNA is TGTGCCAGCAGCGCCTGGACAGGGACTCCCCACCGGGAAGCTTTCTTT. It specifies CASSAWTGTPHREAFF.

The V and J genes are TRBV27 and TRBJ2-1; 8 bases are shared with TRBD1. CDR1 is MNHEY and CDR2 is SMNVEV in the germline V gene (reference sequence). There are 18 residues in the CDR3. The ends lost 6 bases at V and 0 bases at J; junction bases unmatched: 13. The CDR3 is CASSPPQGAGSSYNEQFF. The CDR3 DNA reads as TGTGCCAGCAGCCCTCCCCAGGGGGCAGGGAGCTCCTACAATGAGCAGTTCTTC.